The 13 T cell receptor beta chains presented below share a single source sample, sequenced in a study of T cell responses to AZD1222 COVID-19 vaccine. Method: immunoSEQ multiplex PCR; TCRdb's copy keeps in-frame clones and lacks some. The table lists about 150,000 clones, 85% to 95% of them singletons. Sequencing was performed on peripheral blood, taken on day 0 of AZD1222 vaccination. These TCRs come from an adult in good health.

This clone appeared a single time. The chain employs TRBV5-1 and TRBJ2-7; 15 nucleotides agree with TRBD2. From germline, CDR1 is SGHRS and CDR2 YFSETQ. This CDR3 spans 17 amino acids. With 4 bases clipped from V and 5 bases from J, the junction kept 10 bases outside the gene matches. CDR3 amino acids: CASSPGTSGRMIDEQYF. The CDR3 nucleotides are TGCGCCAGCAGCCCCGGGACTAGCGGGAGGATGATCGACGAGCAGTACTTC.

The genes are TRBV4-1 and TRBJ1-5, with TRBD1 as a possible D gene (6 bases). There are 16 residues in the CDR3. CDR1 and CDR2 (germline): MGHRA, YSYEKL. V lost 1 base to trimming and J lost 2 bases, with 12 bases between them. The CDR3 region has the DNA TGCGCCAGCAGCCAAGGCAGGGGTGGGGGCAATCAGCCCCAGCATTTT. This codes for CASSQGRGGGNQPQHF.

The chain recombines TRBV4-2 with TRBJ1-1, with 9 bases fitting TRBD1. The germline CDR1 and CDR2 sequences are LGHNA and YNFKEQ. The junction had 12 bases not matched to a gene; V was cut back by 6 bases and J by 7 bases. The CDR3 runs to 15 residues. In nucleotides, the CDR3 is TGTGCCAGCAGTCCCCAGGGACAGGGAAGTGATGAAGCTTTCTTT. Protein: CASSPQGQGSDEAFF.

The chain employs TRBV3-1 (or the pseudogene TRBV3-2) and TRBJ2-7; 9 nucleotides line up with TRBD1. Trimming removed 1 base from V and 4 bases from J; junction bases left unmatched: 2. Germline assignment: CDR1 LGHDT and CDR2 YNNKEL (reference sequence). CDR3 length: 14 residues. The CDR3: CASSQGTGVYEQYF. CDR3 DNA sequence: TGTGCCAGCAGCCAAGGGACAGGGGTTTACGAGCAGTACTTC.

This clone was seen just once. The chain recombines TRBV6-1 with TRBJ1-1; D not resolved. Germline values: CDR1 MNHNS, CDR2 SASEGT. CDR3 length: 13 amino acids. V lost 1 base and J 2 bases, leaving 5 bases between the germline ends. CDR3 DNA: TGTGCCAGCAGTGAAGTCCGCAACACTGAAGCTTTCTTT. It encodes CASSEVRNTEAFF.

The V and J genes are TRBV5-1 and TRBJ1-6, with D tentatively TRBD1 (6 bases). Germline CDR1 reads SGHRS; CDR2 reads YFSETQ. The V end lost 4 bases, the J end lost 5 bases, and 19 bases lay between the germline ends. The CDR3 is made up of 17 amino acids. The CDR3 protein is CASSPEPRGGNNSPLHF. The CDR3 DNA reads TGCGCCAGCAGCCCCGAACCCAGGGGAGGAAATAATTCACCCCTCCACTTT. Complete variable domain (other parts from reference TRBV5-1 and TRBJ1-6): KAGVTQTPRYLIKTRGQQVTLSCSPISGHRSVSWYQQTPGQGLQFLFEYFSETQRNKGNFPGRFSGRQFSNSRSEMNVSTLELGDSALYLCASSPEPRGGNNSPLHFGNGTRLTVT.

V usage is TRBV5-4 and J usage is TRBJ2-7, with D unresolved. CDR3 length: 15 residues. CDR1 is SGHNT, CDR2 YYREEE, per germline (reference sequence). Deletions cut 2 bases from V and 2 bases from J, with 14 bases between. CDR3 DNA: TGTGCCAGCAGCTTATCCCTTGGGATGACCTACGAGCAGTACTTC. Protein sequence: CASSLSLGMTYEQYF.

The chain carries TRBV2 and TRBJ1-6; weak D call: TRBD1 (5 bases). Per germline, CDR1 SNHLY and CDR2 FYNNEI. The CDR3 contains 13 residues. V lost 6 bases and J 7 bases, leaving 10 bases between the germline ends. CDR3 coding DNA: TGTGCCAGCAGGGGACGGGTCAATTCACCCCTCCACTTT. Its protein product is CASRGRVNSPLHF.

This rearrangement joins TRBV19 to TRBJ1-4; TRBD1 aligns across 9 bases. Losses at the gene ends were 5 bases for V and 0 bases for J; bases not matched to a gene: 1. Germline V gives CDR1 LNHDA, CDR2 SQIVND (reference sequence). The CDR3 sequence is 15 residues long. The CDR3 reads CASSDRGATNEKLFF. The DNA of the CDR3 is TGTGCCAGTAGTGACAGGGGGGCAACTAATGAAAAACTGTTTTTT.

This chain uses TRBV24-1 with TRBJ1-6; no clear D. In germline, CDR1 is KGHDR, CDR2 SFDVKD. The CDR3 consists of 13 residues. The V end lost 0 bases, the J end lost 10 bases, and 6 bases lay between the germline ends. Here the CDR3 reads CATSDLSGSPLHF. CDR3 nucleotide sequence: TGTGCCACCAGTGATTTGAGCGGCTCACCCCTCCACTTT.

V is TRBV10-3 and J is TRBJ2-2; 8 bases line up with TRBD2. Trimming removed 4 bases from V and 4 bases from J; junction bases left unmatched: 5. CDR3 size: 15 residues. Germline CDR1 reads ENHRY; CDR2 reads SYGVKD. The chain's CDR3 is CAISVAGGVTGELFF. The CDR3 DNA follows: TGTGCCATCAGTGTGGCGGGGGGTGTCACCGGGGAGCTGTTTTTT.

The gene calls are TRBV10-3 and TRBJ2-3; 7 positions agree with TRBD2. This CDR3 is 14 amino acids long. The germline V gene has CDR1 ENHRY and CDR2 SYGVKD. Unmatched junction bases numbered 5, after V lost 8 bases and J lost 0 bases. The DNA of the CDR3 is TGTGCCATCTCTAGCGGCCCTAGCACAGATACGCAGTATTTT. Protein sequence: CAISSGPSTDTQYF.

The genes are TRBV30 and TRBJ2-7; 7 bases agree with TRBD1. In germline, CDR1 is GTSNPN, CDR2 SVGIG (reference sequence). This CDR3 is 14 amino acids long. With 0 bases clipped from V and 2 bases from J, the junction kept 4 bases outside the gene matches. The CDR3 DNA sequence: TGTGCCTGGAGTGTGAGGGACAGAGCCTACGAGCAGTACTTC. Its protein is CAWSVRDRAYEQYF.